This T cell receptor beta chain appears in the sequencing data of a study of preoperative IRX-2 immunotherapy in early breast cancer (dated by TCRdb to the late 2010s). Read against the paper, the sample's treatment or condition label means: preoperative locoregional IRX-2 cytokine immunotherapy. The samples were obtained from a phase Ib study in which preoperative, locoregional IRX-2 cytokine immunotherapy intended to prime immune responses was tested. Before surgery, IRX-2 was given to the donors, who were patients with early-stage breast cancer. The library was produced with the immunoSEQ multiplex PCR assay. TCRdb holds this immuneACCESS table with in-frame rearrangements only. Some clones are missing; in checked studies, unresolved V genes explain under half, and the rest has no known cause. In this sample the table shows about 32,000 clones, roughly four fifths of which occur a single time. The ten most abundant clones make up 2.5% of the sample.

V was cut back by 7 bases and J by 4 bases, leaving a gap of 13 bases between them. Measured from the cysteine to the phenylalanine, the CDR3 is 13 residues long. Only the CDR3 portion is preserved as DNA: 39 bases, with reading frame beginning at the first base. According to the germline V gene, CDR1 reads MNHGY and CDR2 reads SAAAGT. This clone showed up just a few times. The specificity of this receptor is unknown. Per-nucleotide qualities are absent, and no much larger clonotype sits a single base away. This TCR was recovered from a human donor with breast cancer. The sequence links TRBV6-8 to TRBJ1-2; the D region possibly corresponds to TRBD1 (6 bases align). Sample: lymph node tissue, taken from a patient treated with IRX-2 immunotherapy. The DNA sequence reads TGTGCCAGCACTTTCACAGGGCGCTATGGCTACACCTTC. Its product reads: CASTFTGRYGYTF.